This T cell receptor (beta chain) was sequenced in a study of Ad26.COV2.S vaccination and SARS-CoV-2 variants. Study as a whole: Of the COV1001 trial arms, the Ad26.COV2.S arm included the donor. Donor got 5x10^10 or 1x10^11 viral particles of Ad26.COV2.S. General study results and limits: For non-spike TCRs, breadth in vaccine recipients resembled that in placebo recipients. Reportedly, after vaccination the spike-specific CD8+ and CD4+ T cell responses displayed substantial breadth.

Germline V gene lookup returns CDR1 SGHKS and CDR2 YYEKEE (reference sequence). The CDR3 contains 15 residues. The J segment lost 4 bases and the V segment lost 3 bases, leaving 6 bases of the junction unmatched. Treatment in this sample: around 19 received Ad26.COV2.S at low or high dose, single or two shots; roughly five received placebo; per-sample allocation not given. Day 63 after the first vaccine or placebo injection was the time point for sampling. Concerning this clone itself: The antigen remains unidentified.

The table came from immunoSEQ multiplex PCR; TCRdb's copy has only in-frame clones and leaves some out. This table has around 340,000 clones, 86% appearing once. The chain links TRBV5-5 to TRBJ2-5, with 10 bases that match TRBD2. The source is a person aged 18-65 years who received the Ad26.COV2.S COVID-19 vaccine or a placebo. The sample was peripheral blood, taken in a trial of Ad26.COV2.S vaccine versus placebo. CDR3 nucleotides: TGTGCCAGCAGCTGGGGTAGCGGGAGGTTAGAGACCCAGTACTTC. Amino acid sequence: CASSWGSGRLETQYF.